A selection of T cell receptor beta chains follows, all from one sample in a study of PD-1 blockade in mismatch repair-deficient tumors. TCRdb's table, derived via immunoSEQ multiplex PCR, lists solely in-frame clones and lacks some. The table lists under 150,000 clones, 88% of them singletons. The sequenced sample was peripheral blood, obtained approximately 71 weeks after starting pembrolizumab. These receptors all come from an adult with mismatch repair-deficient cancer. The CDR3 runs from the conserved cysteine through the conserved F or W. The order of the fields is J gene, D gene, V gene, CDR3 protein. D genes are given only for firm matches.

>TRBJ2-7|TRBD1|TRBV27
CASSWGQGVDEQYF
>TRBJ2-1|.|TRBV19
CASRGPESKYNEQFF
>TRBJ2-4|TRBD1|TRBV5-1
CASSLEGTGMDIQYF
>TRBJ2-3|TRBD2|TRBV29-1
CSVVVSGRAGRTDTQYF
>TRBJ1-1|.|TRBV19
CASKEPNTEAFF
>TRBJ2-5|.|TRBV4-2
CASSIYRTGNQETQYF
>TRBJ2-7|.|TRBV19
CASSIGTSYEQYF
>TRBJ2-7|TRBD2|TRBV4-1
CASSQDGLAGVEQYF
>TRBJ1-4|TRBD1|TRBV2
CASSRTGTGSEKLFF
>TRBJ2-7|TRBD2|TRBV10-1
CASTAGGSYEQYF
>TRBJ2-1|.|TRBV9
CASSVGQYNEQFF
>TRBJ2-2|.|TRBV6-5
CASSFRGEEELFF
>TRBJ2-7|.|TRBV7-9
CASSLGVYEQYF
>TRBJ1-4|.|TRBV4-1
CASSPYQPATNEKLFF
>TRBJ1-5|.|TRBV30
CAWSPVHGPRGQPQHF
>TRBJ2-1|TRBD1|TRBV7-8
CASSTPGQGTDEQFF
>TRBJ2-7|TRBD2|TRBV5-1
CASSFGLAGGGNYEQYF
>TRBJ1-1|TRBD1|TRBV29-1
CSVGGQGAQGAFF
>TRBJ2-5|TRBD2|TRBV5-1
CASSIGLAGGETQYF
>TRBJ2-4|TRBD1|TRBV13
CASSLARTGRIDIQYF
>TRBJ2-1|TRBD2|TRBV13
CASRSGTSRNEQFF
>TRBJ1-5|.|TRBV30
CAWSAGTTNQPQHF
>TRBJ2-1|TRBD1|TRBV11-3
CASRDRGDSYNEQFF
>TRBJ2-1|.|TRBV2
CASSERGNSYNEQFF
>TRBJ2-5|.|TRBV29-1
CSVTTGPLGRETQYF
>TRBJ2-3|.|TRBV5-1
CASSLELAGTDTQYF
>TRBJ2-7|.|TRBV5-1
CASSLSAGAPDVYEQYF
>TRBJ2-7|.|TRBV10-2
CASSQGGEGYEQYF
>TRBJ1-4|.|TRBV5-4
CASSLKGGPYNEKLFF
>TRBJ1-4|.|TRBV4-3
CASSQDGGTNEKLFF
>TRBJ1-5|.|TRBV10-2
CASSEQGSGNQPQHF
>TRBJ2-5|TRBD1|TRBV9
CASSAERQGREETQYF
>TRBJ1-1|.|TRBV2
CASSLNTEAFF
>TRBJ1-2|TRBD1|TRBV6-5
CASSPTGVGYTF
>TRBJ2-5|.|TRBV11-2
CASTASSQGSQYF
>TRBJ2-3|TRBD2|TRBV27
CASSSSGSNPDTQYF
>TRBJ2-7|.|TRBV5-1
CASSQGQGAYEQYF
>TRBJ2-2|.|TRBV5-1
CATKQGNTGELFF
>TRBJ2-1|.|TRBV11-2
CASSLGAGDVNEQFF
>TRBJ2-3|.|TRBV10-2
CASSGIETGTDTQYF